This passage covers 5 T cell receptor beta chains from one sample sequenced in a study of blood T cell repertoires in COVID-19. TCRdb's copy holds only in-frame clones and misses some; the assay was immunoSEQ multiplex PCR. The sample comprises approximately 300,000 clones, approximately 90% of which are singletons, and approximately 5% rests with the top ten. The sequencing sample was made of PBMCs or T cells enriched from blood (not recorded which). The origin of the receptors is a woman aged 25-40 years who had recovered from COVID-19.

The V and J genes are TRBV7-9 and TRBJ2-1, with 7 bases matching TRBD2. Germline CDR1 and CDR2: SEHNR and FQNEAQ (reference sequence). The trim removed 1 base at V and 1 base at J, leaving 7 bases unmatched. The length of the CDR3 is 17 residues. DNA of the CDR3: TGTGCCAGCAGCTTAGGGACTCTAGCGGCTTCCTACAATGAGCAGTTCTTC. Its translation is CASSLGTLAASYNEQFF.

This clone was counted a single time. This chain links TRBV9 with TRBJ2-2, with D possibly being TRBD2 (7 bases). Looked up from germline, CDR1 is SGDLS and CDR2 is YYNGEE. This CDR3 comprises 16 residues. The V and J ends lost 0 bases and 4 bases respectively, with 13 bases between them. CDR3 in DNA: TGTGCCAGCAGCGTAGGCCGGGGGGCTGTCACCGGGGAGCTGTTTTTT. As protein: CASSVGRGAVTGELFF.

The CDR3 here is CASSARQDSYEQYF. The CDR3 DNA is TGTGCCAGCAGCGCCCGACAGGACTCCTACGAGCAGTACTTC. This chain uses TRBV11-1 with TRBJ2-7; maybe TRBD1 (6 bases). The CDR3 loop spans 14 amino acids. CDR1 SGHAT and CDR2 FQDESV come from the germline V gene (reference sequence). V was cut by 5 bases and J by 0 bases, with 11 bases left in between.

The chain has TRBV12-5 and TRBJ1-2; the match to TRBD1 covers 7 bases. This CDR3 region has 16 residues. Germline trimming cut 1 base from V and 4 bases from J; bases unmatched to any gene: 9. Germline V gene data show CDR1 as LGHNT and CDR2 as FRNRAP. CDR3 protein: CASGLGGTEKLYGYTF. As DNA, the CDR3 is TGTGCTAGTGGTTTGGGGGGGACAGAAAAACTCTATGGCTACACCTTC.

The chain links TRBV7-3 to TRBJ2-3, with TRBD2 identical over 8 bases. This CDR3 has 15 residues. V shed 5 bases and J 0 bases; nucleotides not matched to a gene: 4. Germline CDR1 and CDR2: SGHTA and FQGTGA. CDR3 nucleotide sequence: TGTGCCAGCAGCCGAAGCGGGGGCAGCACAGATACGCAGTATTTT. Residues: CASSRSGGSTDTQYF.